One sample yielded the 7 T cell receptor beta chains listed below, sequenced in a study of human T cells and chemical hapten exposure. Time point specified: patch test 3, about 24 weeks after DPC sensitization. Indicated treatment: therapeutic diphenylcyclopropenone sensitization with weekly scalp DPC. TCRdb recomputed calls from the RACE reads with MiXCR, one row per CDR3 protein. The sample records roughly 150,000 distinct CDR3 sequences, around a quarter being singletons. The input for sequencing was whole blood, taken in connection with sensitization to the hapten diphenylcyclopropenone (DPC). The receptors were gathered from a woman aged 18-29 years with alopecia areata. Some clones in this sample may be carry-over from other donors' samples.

This chain links TRBV7-3 with TRBJ2-2; D ambiguous. The CDR3 has 13 amino acids. V was clipped by 6 bases and J by 6 bases, with 11 bases between them. CDR1 SGHTA and CDR2 FQGTGA come from the germline V gene. As DNA, the CDR3 is TGTGCCAGCAGGAAAACTGAGCCCGGGGAGCTGTTTTTT. This translates into CASRKTEPGELFF.

The rearrangement links TRBV5-1 to TRBJ2-7; possibly TRBD1 or TRBD2 for D (5 bases each). The CDR3 has 15 amino acids. V gave up 1 base and J gave up 5 bases, with 16 bases separating them. Looked up from germline, CDR1 is SGHRS and CDR2 is YFSETQ. The CDR3 region has the DNA TGCGCCAGCAGCTTGAGCTTCGGGGTGGGGGACGAGCAGTACTTC. Protein sequence: CASSLSFGVGDEQYF. Supplemented by reference TRBV5-1 and TRBJ2-7, the full variable domain reads KAGVTQTPRYLIKTRGQQVTLSCSPISGHRSVSWYQQTPGQGLQFLFEYFSETQRNKGNFPGRFSGRQFSNSRSEMNVSTLELGDSALYLCASSLSFGVGDEQYFGPGTRLTVT.

This clonotype was counted only a few times. The chain employs TRBV15 and TRBJ2-2; TRBD2 matches 8 bases. The CDR3 is 18 amino acids. CDR1 and CDR2 (germline): LNHNV, YYDKDF (reference sequence). The J segment lost 4 bases and the V segment lost 0 bases, leaving 10 bases of the junction unmatched. This CDR3 reads CATSRDQWSGGGTGELFF. The CDR3 DNA sequence: TGTGCCACCAGCAGAGATCAATGGTCGGGAGGGGGCACCGGGGAGCTGTTTTTT.

J is TRBJ2-7 and V is TRBV4-1; D may be TRBD2 (5 bases). This CDR3 comprises 14 residues. Germline-derived CDR1 and CDR2 are MGHRA and YSYEKL. The germline V and J ends were trimmed by 1 base and 2 bases, with 9 bases remaining between them. This CDR3 is CASSQASWTYEQYF. In DNA, the CDR3 is TGCGCCAGCAGCCAAGCTAGCTGGACCTACGAGCAGTACTTC.

The sample holds a few counts of this clonotype. The chain recombines TRBV29-1 with TRBJ2-7, with 9 positions matching TRBD1. Germline loops: CDR1 SQVTM, CDR2 ANQGSEA. The CDR3 has 13 residues. V gave up 4 bases and J gave up 9 bases; unmatched junction bases: 10. The CDR3 DNA sequence: TGCAGCGTTGGACAGGGGGTCTCCGTTGGGCAGTACTTC. Protein: CSVGQGVSVGQYF.

This sequence joins TRBV6-1 and TRBJ1-1; no clear D. In germline, CDR1 is MNHNS, CDR2 SASEGT. V was shortened by 7 bases and J by 10 bases, with 19 bases between the two germline ends. The CDR3 is 13 amino acids. For the CDR3, the DNA is TGTGCCAGCACCGAGGAGGCCCCCCGTATAGCTTTCTTT. Its translation is CASTEEAPRIAFF.

The rearrangement uses TRBV4-3 and TRBJ1-2, with D perhaps TRBD1 (5 bases). This CDR3 has 17 amino acids. Germline-derived CDR1 and CDR2 are LGHNA and YSLEER. V was cut by 0 bases and J by 5 bases, with 19 bases left in between. The CDR3 sequence is CASSQDNGLGGAYGYTF. DNA for the CDR3: TGCGCCAGCAGCCAAGATAACGGCCTGGGAGGGGCGTATGGCTACACCTTC.